The 20 T cell receptor beta chains below were found in one sample sequenced in a study. TCRdb re-derived calls from the 5' RACE reads in MiXCR, one entry per CDR3 protein. This table holds about 61,000 distinct CDR3 sequences, around 30% found once. The sample comprised tumor-infiltrating naive CD4+ T cells sorted from the breast tumor. The subset here: naive CD4+ T cells, CD4+CD45RA+CD25-. The source is a female donor with breast cancer.

V gene TRBV7-2 combines with J gene TRBJ2-7; TRBD1 might be the D (5 bases). The V end was cut by 3 bases, the J end by 6 bases, with 15 bases between. Germline CDR1 SGHTA, CDR2 FQGNSA. This CDR3 has 14 residues. The CDR3, as DNA: TGTGCCAGCAGCTTTGATCGGACAACCGGCGAGCAGTACTTC. Amino acid sequence: CASSFDRTTGEQYF.

This clonotype has just a few counts. The chain recombines TRBV29-1 with TRBJ1-5; D is uncertain. The CDR3 contains 13 residues. V lost 3 bases, J lost 0 bases, and 6 bases lay in between. CDR1 and CDR2 from the germline V gene are SQVTM and ANQGSEA. CDR3 DNA: TGCAGCGTTGACACGGGTAGCAATCAGCCCCAGCATTTT. It is translated as CSVDTGSNQPQHF.

This clonotype was recorded many times. V usage is TRBV10-3 and J usage is TRBJ2-5; 8 positions agree with TRBD2. CDR3 size: 13 residues. The V gene end was trimmed by 8 bases and the J gene end by 4 bases; junction bases not matched to a gene: 6. Germline CDR1 reads ENHRY; CDR2 reads SYGVKD. DNA of the CDR3: TGTGCCATCGGCGGGGGGCCTGGAGAGACCCAGTACTTC. Translated, it gives CAIGGGPGETQYF.

This chain links TRBV11-2 with TRBJ2-1; 9 nucleotides align to TRBD2. V was clipped by 1 base and J by 5 bases; unmatched bases: 12. The CDR3 spans 18 residues. Germline values: CDR1 SGHAT, CDR2 FQNNGV. CDR3 region: CASSLVPPLAGSNNEQFF. As DNA, the CDR3 is TGTGCCAGCAGCTTAGTTCCCCCTCTAGCGGGATCCAACAATGAGCAGTTCTTC.

V is TRBV6-5 and J is TRBJ1-1; maybe TRBD1 (6 bases). CDR1 is MNHEY, CDR2 SVGAGI, per germline. The CDR3 is made up of 15 amino acids. Trimming took 5 bases from V and 5 from J, leaving 18 bases between them. CDR3 DNA sequence: TGTGCCAGCAGTACAGGGCCATTGGTGGGGACTGAAGCTTTCTTT. Encoded protein: CASSTGPLVGTEAFF.

This clonotype showed up just a few times. V usage is TRBV9 and J usage is TRBJ2-5; 9 bases line up with TRBD1. Germline values: CDR1 SGDLS, CDR2 YYNGEE. The CDR3 loop spans 14 amino acids. The ends lost 4 bases at V and 5 bases at J; junction bases unmatched: 6. The CDR3 protein is CASSLQGAGETQYF. CDR3 nucleotides: TGTGCCAGCAGCTTACAGGGGGCTGGGGAGACCCAGTACTTC.

This clonotype turned up a few times. The chain combines TRBV10-3 with TRBJ2-1; 12 positions agree with TRBD2. V dropped 7 bases and J dropped 3; count of bases not matched to a gene: 1. The CDR3 loop spans 14 amino acids. Germline V lookup: CDR1 ENHRY, CDR2 SYGVKD. The CDR3 DNA is TGTGCCATCACTAGCGGGAGGGACTACAATGAGCAGTTCTTC. Translation gives CAITSGRDYNEQFF.

The rearrangement joins TRBV20-1 to TRBJ2-5, with a weak D call TRBD2 (5 bases). The CDR3 loop spans 12 amino acids. The V gene lost 3 bases and the J gene lost 4 bases, with 9 bases spanning the gap. The germline CDR1 and CDR2 sequences are DFQATT and SNEGSKA (reference sequence). CDR3 DNA: TGCAGTGCTAGCGGGGAGCGAGAGACCCAGTACTTC. Translated: CSASGERETQYF.

The chain uses TRBV7-6 and TRBJ2-2; TRBD2 matches at 7 bases. Germline-derived CDR1 and CDR2 are SGHVS and FNYEAQ. Trimming cost V 3 bases and J 6 bases; bases outside gene matches: 10. This CDR3 is built from 16 residues. This CDR3 reads CASSFSNSGAPGELFF. CDR3 coding DNA: TGTGCCAGCAGCTTTAGTAACAGCGGGGCACCCGGGGAGCTGTTTTTT. Complete variable domain (other parts from reference TRBV7-6 and TRBJ2-2): GAGVSQSPRYKVTKRGQDVALRCDPISGHVSLYWYRQALGQGPEFLTYFNYEAQQDKSGLPNDRFSAERPEGSISTLTIQRTEQRDSAMYRCASSFSNSGAPGELFFGEGSRLTVL.

The rearrangement joins TRBV30 to TRBJ2-5; D might be TRBD1 (6 bases). This CDR3 is built from 14 residues. Germline values: CDR1 GTSNPN, CDR2 SVGIG (reference sequence). The V end lost 0 bases, the J end lost 1 base, and 9 bases lay between the germline ends. The CDR3 DNA sequence: TGTGCCTGGAGTGTAAAACAGGGCCAAGAGACCCAGTACTTC. Protein product: CAWSVKQGQETQYF.

This rearrangement joins TRBV5-1 to TRBJ2-5, with TRBD1 as a possible D gene (5 bases). Germline lookup yields CDR1 SGHRS and CDR2 YFSETQ. V was cut by 2 bases and J by 4 bases, with 9 bases left in between. The CDR3 length is 13 residues. The CDR3 loop is CASSLQDGETQYF. DNA for the CDR3: TGCGCCAGCAGCTTACAGGACGGAGAGACCCAGTACTTC.

The chain is built from TRBV6-6 and TRBJ1-2, with D hard to call. Germline CDR1 MNHNY, CDR2 SVGAGI (reference sequence). Trimming removed 7 bases at V and 7 bases at J, with 10 bases between. The CDR3 loop spans 11 amino acids. The chain's CDR3 is CASNTDLGYTF. The CDR3, as DNA: TGTGCCAGCAATACGGACCTTGGCTACACCTTC.

This clonotype was detected many times. The V gene is TRBV25-1, the J gene TRBJ2-7; tentatively, D is TRBD2 (5 bases). The CDR3 is made up of 13 amino acids. The germline V gene encodes CDR1 MGHDK and CDR2 SYGVNS. V was trimmed by 2 bases and J by 7 bases, leaving 12 bases between them. The CDR3 DNA is TGTGCCAGCAGTGAAAATGGCGGGTTAGAGCAGTACTTC. It yields the protein CASSENGGLEQYF.

On this clonotype: One base away lies a much larger clone, so this may be a sequencing read error. The CDR3 sequence is CASSLRGQDYYNSPLHF. The CDR3 region has the DNA TGTGCCAGCAGTTTACGGGGACAGGATTACTATAATTCACCCCTCCACTTT. The chain recombines TRBV27 with TRBJ1-6; 8 bases line up with TRBD1. The CDR3 loop spans 17 amino acids. The V segment lost 2 bases and the J segment 3 bases; nucleotides outside the gene matches: 6. Germline loops: CDR1 MNHEY, CDR2 SMNVEV (reference sequence).

This chain connects TRBV12-3 or TRBV12-4 to TRBJ2-7; the match to TRBD2 covers 13 bases. The CDR3 runs 14 residues. V lost 4 bases to trimming and J lost 6 bases; unmatched junction nucleotides: 3. The CDR3 sequence is CASSWTSGRSEQYF. CDR3 bases: TGTGCCAGCAGTTGGACTAGCGGGAGATCCGAGCAGTACTTC.

The chain joins TRBV12-3 or TRBV12-4 to TRBJ2-3, with a possible D match to TRBD1 (6 bases). CDR3 length equals 15 residues. Trimming shortened V by 6 bases and J by 2 bases, and 15 bases separated the two germline ends. CDR3 DNA: TGTGCCAGCAGCTGGACAGTTGGTGACACAGATACGCAGTATTTT. Amino acid sequence: CASSWTVGDTDTQYF.

V is TRBV9 and J is TRBJ2-7; D is undetermined. CDR3 size: 15 residues. Germline assignment: CDR1 SGDLS and CDR2 YYNGEE. Deletions cut 4 bases from V and 5 bases from J, with 19 bases between. The CDR3 coding sequence is TGTGCCAGCAGCCTTAGACCCACCGGGCTGAACGAGCAGTACTTC. Encoded protein: CASSLRPTGLNEQYF.

This clonotype was seen a handful of times. The J gene is TRBJ2-3, the V gene TRBV5-1; D is ambiguous. The V gene's germline CDR1 is SGHRS and CDR2 YFSETQ. V was cut by 4 bases and J by 6 bases, with 9 bases left in between. The CDR3 consists of 12 residues. CDR3: CASSETMDTQYF. CDR3 nucleotides: TGCGCCAGCAGCGAAACCATGGATACGCAGTATTTT.

The rearrangement uses TRBV20-1 and TRBJ1-2; D unclear. The CDR3 has 13 residues. V was pared by 5 bases and J by 4 bases, with 14 bases between. Germline CDR1 and CDR2: DFQATT and SNEGSKA (reference sequence). This CDR3 reads CSADPGGSYGYTF. The CDR3 DNA reads TGCAGTGCTGACCCGGGAGGCAGCTATGGCTACACCTTC.

In this sample, this clonotype turned up a few times. The chain employs TRBV7-6 and TRBJ2-1, with 7 nucleotides matching TRBD1. Germline V CDR1 and CDR2: SGHVS, FNYEAQ. V was pared by 4 bases and J by 3 bases, with 9 bases of the junction left unmatched. The CDR3 length is 16 residues. CDR3 amino acids: CASSSGQAVYYNEQFF. In DNA, the CDR3 is TGTGCCAGCAGCTCAGGACAGGCCGTATACTACAATGAGCAGTTCTTC.